The present TCR beta chain was sequenced within a study of OX40 agonist ivuxolimab in advanced cancers. Looking at the study overall: Six ivuxolimab dose levels, 0.01 to 10 mg/kg, were given intravenously every 2 weeks. Enrollees could have had prior anti-PD-1, anti-PD-L1 or anti-CTLA-4 therapy, which approximately 38% had received.

Comment on this clone: Its specificity is not known.

This table comes from immunoSEQ multiplex PCR, and its TCRdb copy is limited to in-frame clones, with some not included. Of 14,000 or so clones detected, roughly 82% appear once; the ten largest clones hold 40% to 50%. V was cut by 1 base and J by 4 bases, with 8 bases left in between. Germline V gene lookup returns CDR1 SEHNR and CDR2 FQNEAQ (reference sequence). There are 14 residues in the CDR3. Whole-study findings and limits: The CD4+ and CD8+ T cells in the blood had expanded clonally by week 6 at 0.1 to 3.0 mg/kg.

Sample: CD4+ or CD8+ T cells sorted from blood, taken in a trial of the OX40 agonist ivuxolimab. The chain carries TRBV7-9 and TRBJ1-5; tentatively, D is TRBD1 (6 bases). This clonotype originated in an adult with an advanced solid tumor such as melanoma, head and neck, liver or kidney cancer. CDR3 residues: CASSLEGGNQPQHF. CDR3 coding DNA: TGTGCCAGCAGCTTAGAGGGGGGGAATCAGCCCCAGCATTTT.